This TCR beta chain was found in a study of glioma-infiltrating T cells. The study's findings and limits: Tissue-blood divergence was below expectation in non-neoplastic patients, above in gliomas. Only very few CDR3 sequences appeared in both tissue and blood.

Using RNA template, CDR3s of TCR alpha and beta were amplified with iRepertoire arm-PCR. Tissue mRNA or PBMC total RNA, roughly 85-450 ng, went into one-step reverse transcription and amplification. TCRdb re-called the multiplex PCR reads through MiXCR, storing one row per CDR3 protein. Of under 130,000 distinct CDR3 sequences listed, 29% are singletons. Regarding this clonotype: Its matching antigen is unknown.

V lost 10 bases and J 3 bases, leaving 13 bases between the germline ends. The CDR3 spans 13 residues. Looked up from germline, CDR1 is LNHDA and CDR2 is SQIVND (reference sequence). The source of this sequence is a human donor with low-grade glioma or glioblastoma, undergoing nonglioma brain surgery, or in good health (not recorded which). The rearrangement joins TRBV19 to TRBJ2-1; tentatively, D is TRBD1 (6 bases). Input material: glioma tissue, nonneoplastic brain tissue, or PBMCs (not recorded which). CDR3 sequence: CATQDRNYNEQFF. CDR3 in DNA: TGTGCCACCCAGGACAGAAACTACAATGAGCAGTTCTTC.